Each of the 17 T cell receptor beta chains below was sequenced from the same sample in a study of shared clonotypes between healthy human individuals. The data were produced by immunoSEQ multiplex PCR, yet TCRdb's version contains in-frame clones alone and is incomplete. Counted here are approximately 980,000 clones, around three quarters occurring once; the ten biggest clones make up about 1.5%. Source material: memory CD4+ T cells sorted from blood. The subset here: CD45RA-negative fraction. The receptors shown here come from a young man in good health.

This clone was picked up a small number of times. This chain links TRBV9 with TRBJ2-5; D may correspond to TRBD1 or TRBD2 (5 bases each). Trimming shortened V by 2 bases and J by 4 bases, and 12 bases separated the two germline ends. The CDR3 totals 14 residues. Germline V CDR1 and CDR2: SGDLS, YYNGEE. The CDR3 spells CASSVSPRGETQYF. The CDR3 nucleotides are TGTGCCAGCAGCGTTAGCCCGAGGGGAGAGACCCAGTACTTC.

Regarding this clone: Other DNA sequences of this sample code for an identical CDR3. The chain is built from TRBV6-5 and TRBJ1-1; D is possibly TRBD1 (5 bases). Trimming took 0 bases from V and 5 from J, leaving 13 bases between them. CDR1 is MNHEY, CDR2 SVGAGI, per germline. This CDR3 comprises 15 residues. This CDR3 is CASSYSRQGRTEAFF. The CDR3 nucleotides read TGTGCCAGCAGTTACTCGAGGCAGGGACGGACTGAAGCTTTCTTT.

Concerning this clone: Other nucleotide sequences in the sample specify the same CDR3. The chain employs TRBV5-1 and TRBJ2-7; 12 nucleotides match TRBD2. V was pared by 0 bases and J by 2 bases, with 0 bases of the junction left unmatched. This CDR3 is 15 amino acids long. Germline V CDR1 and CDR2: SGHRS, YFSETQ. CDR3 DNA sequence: TGCGCCAGCAGCTTGGGACTAGCGGGAGCCTACGAGCAGTACTTC. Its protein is CASSLGLAGAYEQYF. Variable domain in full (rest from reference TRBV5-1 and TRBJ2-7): KAGVTQTPRYLIKTRGQQVTLSCSPISGHRSVSWYQQTPGQGLQFLFEYFSETQRNKGNFPGRFSGRQFSNSRSEMNVSTLELGDSALYLCASSLGLAGAYEQYFGPGTRLTVT.

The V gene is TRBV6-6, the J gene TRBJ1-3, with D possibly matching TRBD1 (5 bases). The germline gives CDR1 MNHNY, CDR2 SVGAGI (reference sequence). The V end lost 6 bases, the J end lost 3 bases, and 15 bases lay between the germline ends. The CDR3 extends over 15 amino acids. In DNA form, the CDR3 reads TGTGCCAGCAGAATTGCGCAGGGTAGTGGAAACACCATATATTTT. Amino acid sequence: CASRIAQGSGNTIYF.

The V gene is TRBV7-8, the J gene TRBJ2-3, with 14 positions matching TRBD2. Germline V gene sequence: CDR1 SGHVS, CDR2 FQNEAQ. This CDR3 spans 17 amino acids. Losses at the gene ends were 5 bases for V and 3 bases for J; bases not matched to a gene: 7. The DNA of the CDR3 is TGTGCCAGCAGCCCGGGGACTAGCGGGGGTCAAACAGATACGCAGTATTTT. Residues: CASSPGTSGGQTDTQYF.

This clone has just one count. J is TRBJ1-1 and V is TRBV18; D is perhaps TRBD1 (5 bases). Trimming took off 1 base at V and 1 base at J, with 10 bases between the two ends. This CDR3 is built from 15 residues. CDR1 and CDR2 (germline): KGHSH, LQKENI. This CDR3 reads CASSPRQQENTEAFF. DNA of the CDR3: TGTGCCAGCTCACCACGGCAACAGGAGAACACTGAAGCTTTCTTT.

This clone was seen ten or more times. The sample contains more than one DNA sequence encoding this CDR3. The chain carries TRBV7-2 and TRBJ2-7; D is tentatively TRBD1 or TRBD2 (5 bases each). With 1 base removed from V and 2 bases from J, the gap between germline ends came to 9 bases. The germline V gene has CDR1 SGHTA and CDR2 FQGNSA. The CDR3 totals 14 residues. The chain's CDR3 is CASSLVEGPYEQYF. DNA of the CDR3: TGTGCCAGCAGCTTAGTAGAGGGACCCTACGAGCAGTACTTC.

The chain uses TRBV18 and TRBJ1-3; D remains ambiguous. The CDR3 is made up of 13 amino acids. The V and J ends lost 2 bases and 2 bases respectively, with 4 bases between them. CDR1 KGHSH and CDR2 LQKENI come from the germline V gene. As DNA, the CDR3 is TGTGCCAGCTCACCAGGCCCTGGAAACACCATATATTTT. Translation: CASSPGPGNTIYF.

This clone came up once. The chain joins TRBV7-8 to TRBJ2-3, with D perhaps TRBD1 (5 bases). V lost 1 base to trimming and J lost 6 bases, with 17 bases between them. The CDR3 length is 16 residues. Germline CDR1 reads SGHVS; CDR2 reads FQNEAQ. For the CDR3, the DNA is TGTGCCAGCAGCTTAGAGGGGCGGCAGAGGCCGGATACGCAGTATTTT. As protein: CASSLEGRQRPDTQYF. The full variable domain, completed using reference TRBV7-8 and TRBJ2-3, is GAGVSQSPRYKVAKRGQDVALRCDPISGHVSLFWYQQALGQGPEFLTYFQNEAQLDKSGLPSDRFFAERPEGSVSTLKIQRTQQEDSAVYLCASSLEGRQRPDTQYFGPGTRLTVL.

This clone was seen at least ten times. CDR3 sequence reads: CASRWTGDGSGGYTF. The CDR3 DNA sequence: TGTGCCAGCAGGTGGACAGGGGATGGATCAGGAGGCTACACCTTC. This chain uses TRBV2 with TRBJ1-2; 9 nucleotides agree with TRBD1. Germline lookup yields CDR1 SNHLY and CDR2 FYNNEI. V dropped 6 bases and J dropped 8; count of bases not matched to a gene: 13. The CDR3 consists of 15 residues.

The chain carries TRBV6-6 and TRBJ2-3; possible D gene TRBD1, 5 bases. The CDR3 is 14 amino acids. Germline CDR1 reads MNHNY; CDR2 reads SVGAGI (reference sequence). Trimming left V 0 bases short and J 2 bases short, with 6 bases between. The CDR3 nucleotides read TGTGCCAGCAGTTACTCGACAGACACAGATACGCAGTATTTT. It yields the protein CASSYSTDTDTQYF.

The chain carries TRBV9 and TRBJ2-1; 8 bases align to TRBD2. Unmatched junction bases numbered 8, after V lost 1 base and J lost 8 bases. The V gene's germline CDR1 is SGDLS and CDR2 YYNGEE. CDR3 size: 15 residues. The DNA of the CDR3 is TGTGCCAGCAGCGTAACCGGGACTAGTGGCTATGAGCAGTTCTTC. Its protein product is CASSVTGTSGYEQFF.

Here the CDR3 DNA reads TGTGCCAGCAGTGAATCAATGGGACAGGGCAGAGAAAAACTGTTTTTT. As protein: CASSESMGQGREKLFF. This sequence joins TRBV2 and TRBJ1-4, with 9 bases aligning to TRBD1. This CDR3 is built from 16 residues. V shed 2 bases and J 8 bases; nucleotides not matched to a gene: 9. From germline, CDR1 is SNHLY and CDR2 FYNNEI.

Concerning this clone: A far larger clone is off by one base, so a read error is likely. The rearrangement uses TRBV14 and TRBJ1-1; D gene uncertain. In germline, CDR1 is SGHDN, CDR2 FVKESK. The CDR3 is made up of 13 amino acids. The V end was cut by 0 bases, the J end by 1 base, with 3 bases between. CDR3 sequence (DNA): TGTGCCAGCAGCCAAGACAGGAACACTGAAGCTTTCTTT. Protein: CASSQDRNTEAFF.

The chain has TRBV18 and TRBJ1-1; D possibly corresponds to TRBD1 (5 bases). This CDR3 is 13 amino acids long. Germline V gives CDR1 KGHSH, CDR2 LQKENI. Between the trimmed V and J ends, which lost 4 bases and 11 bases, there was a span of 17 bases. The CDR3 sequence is CASSRQGDWGAFF. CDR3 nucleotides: TGTGCCAGCTCACGGCAAGGTGACTGGGGGGCTTTCTTT. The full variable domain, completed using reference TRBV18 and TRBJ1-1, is NAGVMQNPRHLVRRRGQEARLRCSPMKGHSHVYWYRQLPEEGLKFMVYLQKENIIDESGMPKERFSAEFPKEGPSILRIQQVVRGDSAAYFCASSRQGDWGAFFGQGTRLTVV.

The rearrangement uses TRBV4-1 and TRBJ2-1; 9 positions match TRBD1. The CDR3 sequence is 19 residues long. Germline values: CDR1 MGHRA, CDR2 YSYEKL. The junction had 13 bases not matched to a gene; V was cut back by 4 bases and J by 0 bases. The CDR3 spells CASSLFPTGGVSSYNEQFF. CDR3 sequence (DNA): TGCGCCAGCAGCCTGTTCCCGACAGGGGGGGTTTCCTCCTACAATGAGCAGTTCTTC.

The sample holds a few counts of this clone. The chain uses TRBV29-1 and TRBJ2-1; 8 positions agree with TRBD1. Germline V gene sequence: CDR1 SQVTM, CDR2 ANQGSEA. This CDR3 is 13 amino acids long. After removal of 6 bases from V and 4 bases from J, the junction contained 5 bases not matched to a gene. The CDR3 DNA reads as TGCAGCGTGTGTCGGACAGGGTACAATGAGCAGTTCTTC. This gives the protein CSVCRTGYNEQFF.